The clone carrying this TCR beta chain has a single count. TRAV- and TRBV-specific primers were used for first-strand cDNA, which covered alpha and beta chains. TCR amplification involved 20 PCR cycles with a constant-region primer and V-primer adapter. TCRdb recomputed calls from the reads with MiXCR, one row per CDR3 protein. The table records fewer than 90,000 distinct CDR3 sequences, around 31% of them present only once. These data are taken from a study of low-dose radiotherapy and immunotherapy resistance in tumors. Time point indicated: before trial treatment. Donors were administered nivolumab, ipilimumab, aspirin and low-dose cyclophosphamide, together with low-dose radiotherapy. The CDR3 has 16 residues. In germline, CDR1 is PRHDT, CDR2 FYEKMQ (reference sequence). V shed 2 bases and J 8 bases; nucleotides not matched to a gene: 14.

The genes are TRBV13 and TRBJ1-1, with TRBD1 matching over 7 bases. Sequences were derived from PBMCs, sampled before treatment. The clonotype was recovered from a female donor with ovarian cancer. In DNA, the CDR3 is TGTGCCAGCAGCTTAACTGACGGACAGGCCTACAGCGAAGCTTTCTTT. Amino acids: CASSLTDGQAYSEAFF. The whole variable domain, remainder taken from reference TRBV13 and TRBJ1-1, is AAGVIQSPRHLIKEKRETATLKCYPIPRHDTVYWYQQGPGQDPQFLISFYEKMQSDKGSIPDRFSAQQFSDYHSELNMSSLELGDSALYFCASSLTDGQAYSEAFFGQGTRLTVV.